Listed below are T cell receptor beta chains from one sample, sequenced in a study of T cell responses to AZD1222 COVID-19 vaccine. Only in-frame clones appear in the TCRdb table, and some are missing; sequencing was by immunoSEQ multiplex PCR. Among roughly 130,000 clones listed, about 90% were seen once. The sample consisted of peripheral blood, taken on day 0 of MenACWY control vaccination. These receptor sequences come from an adult in good health. CDR3s include the opening cysteine and the closing phenylalanine or tryptophan. The D gene is left open where the match is weak. Size is omitted from some rows. Given values are once, few, many or a class for expanded clones.

CDR3 length	V gene	clone size	D gene	J gene	CDR3 protein	CDR3 DNA
14	TRBV29-1	-	-	TRBJ2-7	CSVALQGRTYEQYF	TGCAGCGTGGCCTTACAGGGCAGAACCTACGAGCAGTACTTC
13	TRBV5-1	-	-	TRBJ1-1	CASSPPRNTEAFF	TGCGCCAGCAGCCCGCCACGGAACACTGAAGCTTTCTTT
11	TRBV20-1	-	-	TRBJ2-3	CSANRLDTQYF	TGCAGTGCGAACAGGTTAGATACGCAGTATTTT
14	TRBV5-4	-	-	TRBJ2-5	CASRKGGQMETQYF	TGTGCCAGCAGGAAGGGGGGGCAAATGGAGACCCAGTACTTC
15	TRBV6-4	-	TRBD1	TRBJ1-1	CASSITGAANTEAFF	TGTGCCAGCAGTATAACAGGGGCGGCGAACACTGAAGCTTTCTTT
14	TRBV6-5	few	-	TRBJ1-1	CASTGQRRNTEAFF	TGTGCCAGCACAGGGCAGAGACGGAACACTGAAGCTTTCTTT
15	TRBV5-1	-	TRBD1	TRBJ2-2	CASSNGQANTGELFF	TGCGCCAGCAGCAACGGACAGGCAAACACCGGGGAGCTGTTTTTT
13	TRBV13	-	TRBD2	TRBJ2-1	CASSLRGGYEQFF	TGTGCCAGCAGCCTCCGGGGGGGGTATGAGCAGTTCTTC
14	TRBV5-6	few	TRBD1	TRBJ1-5	CASSLAGDSQPQHF	TGTGCCAGCAGCTTGGCGGGGGACAGCCAGCCCCAGCATTTT
14	TRBV10-3	-	-	TRBJ2-7	CAISDGVTYYEQYF	TGTGCCATCAGTGACGGAGTGACCTACTACGAGCAGTACTTC
14	TRBV28	-	TRBD1	TRBJ1-5	CASNRDRVSQPQHF	TGTGCCAGTAACCGGGACAGGGTTAGTCAGCCCCAGCATTTT
15	TRBV6-6	-	TRBD1	TRBJ1-5	CASNPGGPSSQPQHF	TGTGCCAGCAACCCAGGGGGGCCTTCCAGTCAGCCCCAGCATTTT
15	TRBV5-1	-	-	TRBJ2-7	CASSQGTFSRDEQYF	TGCGCCAGCAGCCAAGGGACATTCTCTCGGGACGAGCAGTACTTC
12	TRBV6-5	-	-	TRBJ2-7	CASSPIGYEQYF	TGTGCCAGCAGTCCCATAGGCTACGAGCAGTACTTC
12	TRBV29-1	-	-	TRBJ2-7	CSVAEQAYEQYF	TGCAGCGTTGCCGAACAGGCCTACGAGCAGTACTTC
15	TRBV6-6	-	-	TRBJ1-4	CASSYWDTREEKLFF	TGTGCCAGCAGTTATTGGGACACCCGGGAGGAAAAACTGTTTTTT
15	TRBV6-5	-	-	TRBJ1-1	CASSYSTGGSTEAFF	TGTGCCAGCAGTTACTCGACGGGGGGTAGTACTGAAGCTTTCTTT
14	TRBV5-1	-	-	TRBJ1-4	CASSLGTGYEKLFF	TGCGCCAGCAGCTTGGGGACCGGGTATGAAAAACTGTTTTTT
14	TRBV6-4	once	TRBD1	TRBJ1-6	CASRETGRNSPLHF	TGTGCCAGCAGAGAGACAGGGAGGAATTCACCCCTCCACTTT
15	TRBV27	-	-	TRBJ2-5	CASSPVGERGGTQYF	TGTGCCAGCAGTCCCGTAGGGGAGAGAGGAGGGACCCAGTACTTC
13	TRBV12-3/TRBV12-4	-	-	TRBJ1-1	CASSLGGNTEAFF	TGTGCCAGCAGTTTAGGCGGTAACACTGAAGCTTTCTTT
15	TRBV3-1/TRBV3-2	-	-	TRBJ2-7	CASSQGRRVGSEQYF	TGTGCCAGCAGCCAAGGGAGACGAGTAGGGTCCGAGCAGTACTTC
13	TRBV6-5	-	-	TRBJ2-7	CASSRQGLYEQYF	TGTGCCAGCAGTCGCCAGGGCCTATACGAGCAGTACTTC
15	TRBV7-9	-	-	TRBJ1-3	CASSRGGISGNTIYF	TGTGCCAGCAGCCGGGGCGGAATCTCTGGAAACACCATATATTTT
14	TRBV5-1	few	-	TRBJ1-2	CASSLGNWGGGYTF	TGCGCCAGCAGCTTGGGTAATTGGGGAGGTGGCTACACCTTC
15	TRBV15	-	-	TRBJ2-7	CATSREGGASYEQYF	TGTGCCACCAGCAGAGAGGGCGGGGCCTCCTACGAGCAGTACTTC